This T cell receptor (beta chain) was documented in a study of blood T cell repertoires in COVID-19. Study-wide context: T cells, B-cell-depleted T cells, or PBMCs provided the cDNA or gDNA that served as material.

Method: immunoSEQ multiplex PCR; TCRdb's copy keeps in-frame clones and lacks some. The sample lists about 170,000 clones; approximately 90% were seen once. The CDR3 consists of 13 residues. CDR1 is ENHRY and CDR2 is SYGVKD in the germline V gene. V was cut by 4 bases and J by 1 base, with 7 bases left in between. Sequenced: peripheral blood. The TCR originated in a woman aged 80 or over in a cohort sampled during active or convalescent COVID-19. The chain combines TRBV10-3 with TRBJ1-1; D perhaps matches TRBD1 (5 bases). For the CDR3, the DNA is TGTGCCATCAGTGGGGGGGGGAACACTGAAGCTTTCTTT. Its translation: CAISGGGNTEAFF.